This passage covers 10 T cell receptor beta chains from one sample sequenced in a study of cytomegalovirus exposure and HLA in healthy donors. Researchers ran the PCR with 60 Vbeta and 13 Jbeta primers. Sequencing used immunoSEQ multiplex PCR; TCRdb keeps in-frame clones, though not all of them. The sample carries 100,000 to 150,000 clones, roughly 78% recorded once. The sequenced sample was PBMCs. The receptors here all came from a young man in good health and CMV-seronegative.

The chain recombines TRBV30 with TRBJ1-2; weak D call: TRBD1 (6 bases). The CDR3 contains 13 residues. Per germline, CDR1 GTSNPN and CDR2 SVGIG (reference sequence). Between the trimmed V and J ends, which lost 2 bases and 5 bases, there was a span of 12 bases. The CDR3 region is CAWSLGQGYGYTF. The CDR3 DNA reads TGTGCCTGGAGTCTCGGTCAGGGGTATGGCTACACCTTC.

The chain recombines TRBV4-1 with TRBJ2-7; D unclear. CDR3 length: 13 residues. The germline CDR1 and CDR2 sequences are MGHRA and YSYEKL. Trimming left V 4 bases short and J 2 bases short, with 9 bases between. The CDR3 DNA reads TGCGCCAGCAGCCTAGCCACCCCCTACGAGCAGTACTTC. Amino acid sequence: CASSLATPYEQYF.

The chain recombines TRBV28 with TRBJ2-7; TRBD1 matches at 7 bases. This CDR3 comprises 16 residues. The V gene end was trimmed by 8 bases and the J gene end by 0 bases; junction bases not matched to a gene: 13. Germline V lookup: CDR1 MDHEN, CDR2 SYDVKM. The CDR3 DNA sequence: TGTGCCAGCTCCACGCGCCTGCGGACAGGCTCCTACGAGCAGTACTTC. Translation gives CASSTRLRTGSYEQYF.

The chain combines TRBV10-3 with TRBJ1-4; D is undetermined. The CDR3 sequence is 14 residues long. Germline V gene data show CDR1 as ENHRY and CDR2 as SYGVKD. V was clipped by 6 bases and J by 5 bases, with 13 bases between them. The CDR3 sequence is CAIRAFGSNEKLFF. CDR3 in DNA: TGTGCCATCAGGGCCTTTGGGAGCAATGAAAAACTGTTTTTT.

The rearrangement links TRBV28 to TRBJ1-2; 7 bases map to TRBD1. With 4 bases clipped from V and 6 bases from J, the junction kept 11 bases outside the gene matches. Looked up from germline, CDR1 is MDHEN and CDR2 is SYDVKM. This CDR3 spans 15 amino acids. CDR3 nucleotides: TGTGCCAGCAGTTCCAACGCGTCAGGGGGTGATGGCTACACCTTC. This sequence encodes CASSSNASGGDGYTF.

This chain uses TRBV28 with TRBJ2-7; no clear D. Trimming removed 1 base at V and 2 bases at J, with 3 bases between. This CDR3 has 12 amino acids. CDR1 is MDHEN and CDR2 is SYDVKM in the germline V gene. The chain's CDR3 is CASSLSAYEQYF. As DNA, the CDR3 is TGTGCCAGCAGTTTATCGGCCTACGAGCAGTACTTC. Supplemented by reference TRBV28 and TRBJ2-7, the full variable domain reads DVKVTQSSRYLVKRTGEKVFLECVQDMDHENMFWYRQDPGLGLRLIYFSYDVKMKEKGDIPEGYSVSREKKERFSLILESASTNQTSMYLCASSLSAYEQYFGPGTRLTVT.

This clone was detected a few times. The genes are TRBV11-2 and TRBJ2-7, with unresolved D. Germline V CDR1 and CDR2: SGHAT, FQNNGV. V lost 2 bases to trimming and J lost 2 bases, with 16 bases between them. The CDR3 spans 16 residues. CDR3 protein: CASSLQWPHPTYEQYF. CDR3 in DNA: TGTGCCAGCAGCTTACAATGGCCCCACCCCACCTACGAGCAGTACTTC.

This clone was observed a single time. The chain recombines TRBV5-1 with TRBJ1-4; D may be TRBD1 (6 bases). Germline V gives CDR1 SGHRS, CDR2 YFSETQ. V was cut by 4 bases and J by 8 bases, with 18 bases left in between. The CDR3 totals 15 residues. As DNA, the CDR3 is TGCGCCAGCAGCGGCAGAGGGGGGGTTGCGGAAAAACTGTTTTTT. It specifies CASSGRGGVAEKLFF. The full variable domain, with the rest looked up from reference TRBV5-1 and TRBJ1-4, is KAGVTQTPRYLIKTRGQQVTLSCSPISGHRSVSWYQQTPGQGLQFLFEYFSETQRNKGNFPGRFSGRQFSNSRSEMNVSTLELGDSALYLCASSGRGGVAEKLFFGSGTQLSVL.

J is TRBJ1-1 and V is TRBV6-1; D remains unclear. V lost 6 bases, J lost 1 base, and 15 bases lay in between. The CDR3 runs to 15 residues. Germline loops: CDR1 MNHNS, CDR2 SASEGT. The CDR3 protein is CASSATTEGNTEAFF. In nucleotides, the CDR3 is TGTGCCAGCAGCGCAACTACGGAGGGGAACACTGAAGCTTTCTTT.

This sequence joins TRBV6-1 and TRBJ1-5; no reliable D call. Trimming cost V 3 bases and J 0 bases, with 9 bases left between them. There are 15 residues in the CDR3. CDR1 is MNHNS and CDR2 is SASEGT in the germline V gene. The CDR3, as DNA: TGTGCCAGCAGTGATTTGGGGAGTAGCAATCAGCCCCAGCATTTT. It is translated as CASSDLGSSNQPQHF.